Listed below are T cell receptor beta chains from one sample, sequenced in a study of patients with pleural tuberculosis. TCRdb ran MiXCR on the reads and lists one entry per CDR3 protein. The sample shows about 50,000 distinct CDR3 sequences, 6% to 8% of them seen only once. Source of these receptors: a human donor with pleural tuberculosis. CDR3s include the opening cysteine and the closing phenylalanine or tryptophan. D genes are given only for firm matches.

V	J	D	CDR3
TRBV28	TRBJ2-1	TRBD1	CASSFGPGQGSYNEQFF
TRBV7-3	TRBJ2-1	NA	CASSLTPLFNSYNEQFF
TRBV6-4	TRBJ2-1	NA	CASSDDRTHFSYNEQFF
TRBV11-1	TRBJ2-1	NA	CASSLARWGDHNEQFF
TRBV4-1	TRBJ2-2	TRBD1	CASSHPGTGNTGELFF
TRBV12-3/TRBV12-4	TRBJ1-5	NA	CASSLADQPQHF
TRBV29-1	TRBJ2-5	TRBD1	CSVGGVQGLETQYF
TRBV3-1	TRBJ2-5	TRBD1	CASSHRGQETQYF
TRBV19	TRBJ1-1	NA	CASSPSGHPNTEAFF
TRBV25-1	TRBJ1-6	NA	CASSGTASPLHF
TRBV11-1	TRBJ2-3	NA	CASSFNGPLGTDTQYF
TRBV6-1	TRBJ1-1	NA	CASSRAGLSPEAFF
TRBV14	TRBJ2-1	NA	CASSPPLRDSYNEQFF
TRBV18	TRBJ1-1	NA	CASSRPGRRRGTEAFF
TRBV20-1	TRBJ2-7	TRBD2	CSASYASGYEQYF
TRBV12-3/TRBV12-4	TRBJ1-2	NA	CASSPSQGASGYTF
TRBV19	TRBJ1-6	TRBD1	CASSKRQGLSYNSPLHF
TRBV4-2	TRBJ2-3	NA	CASSPLRARNTDTQYF
TRBV28	TRBJ2-7	NA	CASSLQSRGIYEQYF
TRBV19	TRBJ2-5	NA	CASSMAAKETQYF
TRBV24-1	TRBJ1-3	NA	CATSDLKNTIYF
TRBV7-6	TRBJ1-1	NA	CASSLSDSNTEAFF
TRBV29-1	TRBJ2-3	TRBD1	CSAGTVTDTQYF
TRBV29-1	TRBJ1-1	NA	CSVDGFGRTEAFF
TRBV19	TRBJ1-2	NA	CASRNAGAQYGYTF
TRBV2	TRBJ1-6	NA	CASSVNQNNSPLHF
TRBV6-4	TRBJ1-5	TRBD1	CASSGSGQGRNQPQHF
TRBV11-2	TRBJ2-2	NA	CASSLESDTGELFF
TRBV30	TRBJ1-1	NA	CAWRWGSEAFF
TRBV5-6	TRBJ1-1	NA	CASSLISTEAFF
TRBV18	TRBJ1-2	TRBD1	CASSPAGQGDGYTF
TRBV27	TRBJ2-1	NA	CASSPRAGEQFF
TRBV4-1	TRBJ2-1	NA	CAGSQVLGAEQFF
TRBV12-3/TRBV12-4	TRBJ2-5	NA	CASSLAGGLGETQYF
TRBV19	TRBJ2-1	TRBD1	CASSPGGRNEQFF
TRBV15	TRBJ2-1	TRBD2	CATSRAPSGSAEQFF
TRBV12-3/TRBV12-4	TRBJ2-3	NA	CASSLPRAEGDTQYF
TRBV2	TRBJ1-4	NA	CASIRDTPEKLFF
TRBV5-6	TRBJ2-1	TRBD2	CASSFLTSGSTAEQFF
TRBV6-1	TRBJ1-5	TRBD1	CASSIRGRNQPQHF
TRBV11-1	TRBJ2-1	NA	CASSLGSLVEQFF
TRBV7-3	TRBJ2-3	NA	CASSFTGNPTDTQYF